Listed below are T cell receptor beta chains from one sample, sequenced in a study of blood T cell repertoires in COVID-19. Sequencing used immunoSEQ multiplex PCR; TCRdb keeps in-frame clones, though not all of them. The sample records 64,000 or so clones, approximately 78% being singletons. Specimen: peripheral blood. Receptors were obtained from a human donor in a cohort sampled during active COVID-19. Both conserved end residues are part of each CDR3. D genes are given only for firm matches. Where a row states a size, it is once, few, many or the class of an expanded clone; other rows omit it.

v_call: TRBV3-1/TRBV3-2
cdr3_length: 12
d_call: -
clone_size: -
j_call: TRBJ2-5
cdr3_nt: TGTGCCAGCAGCCAACTCCAAGAGACCCAGTACTTC
cdr3_aa: CASSQLQETQYF

v_call: TRBV6-5
cdr3_length: 14
d_call: -
clone_size: -
j_call: TRBJ2-5
cdr3_nt: TGTGCCAGCTGCACAGGAGCGGGCGGGGAGACCCAGTACTTC
cdr3_aa: CASCTGAGGETQYF

v_call: TRBV3-1/TRBV3-2
cdr3_length: 17
d_call: -
clone_size: -
j_call: TRBJ2-3
cdr3_nt: TGTGCCAGCAGCTACAGGGGTAGCGGGGCTGTCACAGATACGCAGTATTTT
cdr3_aa: CASSYRGSGAVTDTQYF

v_call: TRBV7-9
cdr3_length: 16
d_call: -
clone_size: -
j_call: TRBJ1-1
cdr3_nt: TGTGCCAGCAGCTTATTACCTGGTCAGATGAACACTGAAGCTTTCTTT
cdr3_aa: CASSLLPGQMNTEAFF

v_call: TRBV9
cdr3_length: 12
d_call: -
clone_size: -
j_call: TRBJ1-2
cdr3_nt: TGTGCCAGCAGGACCGGCTTGGAGGGCTACACCTTC
cdr3_aa: CASRTGLEGYTF

v_call: TRBV13
cdr3_length: 15
d_call: TRBD2
clone_size: -
j_call: TRBJ2-5
cdr3_nt: TGTGCCAGCAGCTTATTGGGACTAGCTCAAGAGACCCAGTACTTC
cdr3_aa: CASSLLGLAQETQYF

v_call: TRBV18
cdr3_length: 15
d_call: -
clone_size: -
j_call: TRBJ1-3
cdr3_nt: TGTGCCAGCTCACCACCGACTAATTCCCGAAACACCATATATTTT
cdr3_aa: CASSPPTNSRNTIYF

v_call: TRBV29-1
cdr3_length: 12
d_call: -
clone_size: -
j_call: TRBJ2-5
cdr3_nt: TGCAGCGTTGATATGCAGGGGGAGACCCAGTACTTC
cdr3_aa: CSVDMQGETQYF

v_call: TRBV11-2
cdr3_length: 13
d_call: TRBD1
clone_size: -
j_call: TRBJ1-2
cdr3_nt: TGTGCCAGCAGCAACAGGGGATACTATGGCTACACCTTC
cdr3_aa: CASSNRGYYGYTF

v_call: TRBV7-6
cdr3_length: 14
d_call: -
clone_size: once
j_call: TRBJ2-2
cdr3_nt: TGTGCCAGCAGCTCGCTCAGGGGCTTCGGGGAGCTGTTTTTT
cdr3_aa: CASSSLRGFGELFF

v_call: TRBV6-5
cdr3_length: 15
d_call: TRBD2
clone_size: once
j_call: TRBJ2-5
cdr3_nt: TGTGCCAGCAGTTACAGGCTGGGGGGGGAAGAGACCCAGTACTTC
cdr3_aa: CASSYRLGGEETQYF

v_call: TRBV29-1
cdr3_length: 14
d_call: TRBD1
clone_size: -
j_call: TRBJ2-7
cdr3_nt: TGCAGCGTTCGTGAATCAGGGGGCAAGGACGAGCAGTACTTC
cdr3_aa: CSVRESGGKDEQYF

v_call: TRBV7-6
cdr3_length: 15
d_call: TRBD2
clone_size: -
j_call: TRBJ2-5
cdr3_nt: TGTGCCAGCAGCTTAGGTCTAGCGGGGAGAGAGACCCAGTACTTC
cdr3_aa: CASSLGLAGRETQYF

v_call: TRBV28
cdr3_length: 14
d_call: TRBD1
clone_size: -
j_call: TRBJ1-1
cdr3_nt: TGTGCCAGCAGTTTCCGGACAGGGGGCACTGAAGCTTTCTTT
cdr3_aa: CASSFRTGGTEAFF

v_call: TRBV7-9
cdr3_length: 17
d_call: TRBD2
clone_size: -
j_call: TRBJ2-1
cdr3_nt: TGTGCCAGCAGTTCTTTAGGACTAGCGGAGTCCTACAATGAGCAGTTCTTC
cdr3_aa: CASSSLGLAESYNEQFF

v_call: TRBV4-1
cdr3_length: 15
d_call: -
clone_size: -
j_call: TRBJ2-2
cdr3_nt: TGCGCCAGCAGCCAAGAAGCCTATCTTCCCGGGGAGCTGTTTTTT
cdr3_aa: CASSQEAYLPGELFF

v_call: TRBV19
cdr3_length: 15
d_call: TRBD1
clone_size: -
j_call: TRBJ1-1
cdr3_nt: TGTGCCAGTAGCCCTCGTCAACAGGGGGCCGCTGAAGCTTTCTTT
cdr3_aa: CASSPRQQGAAEAFF

v_call: TRBV18
cdr3_length: 16
d_call: TRBD1
clone_size: -
j_call: TRBJ1-1
cdr3_nt: TGTGCCAGCTCACCAGGAACAGGGGGCGGGATGGCTGAAGCTTTCTTT
cdr3_aa: CASSPGTGGGMAEAFF

v_call: TRBV7-9
cdr3_length: 12
d_call: -
clone_size: -
j_call: TRBJ1-2
cdr3_nt: TGTGCCAGCAGCTTAGGAGGAGATGGCTACACCTTC
cdr3_aa: CASSLGGDGYTF

v_call: TRBV6-6
cdr3_length: 13
d_call: TRBD1
clone_size: -
j_call: TRBJ1-2
cdr3_nt: TGTGCCAGCAGGGGGACAGGGGAATATGGCTACACCTTC
cdr3_aa: CASRGTGEYGYTF

v_call: TRBV14
cdr3_length: 15
d_call: -
clone_size: -
j_call: TRBJ1-6
cdr3_nt: TGTGCCAGCAGCCAAGATCCGAGGAACGGCTCACCCCTCCACTTT
cdr3_aa: CASSQDPRNGSPLHF

v_call: TRBV27
cdr3_length: 13
d_call: -
clone_size: -
j_call: TRBJ1-2
cdr3_nt: TGTGCCAGCAGTTTTAAGAGGGACTATGGCTACACCTTC
cdr3_aa: CASSFKRDYGYTF

v_call: TRBV7-8
cdr3_length: 14
d_call: -
clone_size: -
j_call: TRBJ1-2
cdr3_nt: TGTGCCAGCAGCGCGACAGGAACTAACTATGGCTACACCTTC
cdr3_aa: CASSATGTNYGYTF

v_call: TRBV5-1
cdr3_length: 16
d_call: -
clone_size: -
j_call: TRBJ2-2
cdr3_nt: TGCGCCAGCAGCTTGGAGGGGCGGACGAACACCGGGGAGCTGTTTTTT
cdr3_aa: CASSLEGRTNTGELFF

v_call: TRBV6-1
cdr3_length: 16
d_call: -
clone_size: -
j_call: TRBJ1-2
cdr3_nt: TGTGCCAGCAGTGAAGGAGGTCCGGGAACAAACTATGGCTACACCTTC
cdr3_aa: CASSEGGPGTNYGYTF

v_call: TRBV6-2/TRBV6-3
cdr3_length: 15
d_call: -
clone_size: -
j_call: TRBJ2-2
cdr3_nt: TGTGCCAGCAGTATTAGCGGAGTAAACACCGGGGAGCTGTTTTTT
cdr3_aa: CASSISGVNTGELFF

v_call: TRBV2
cdr3_length: 14
d_call: TRBD1
clone_size: few
j_call: TRBJ1-2
cdr3_nt: TGTGCCAGCAGTCAAAGGGACAGAAACTATGGCTACACCTTC
cdr3_aa: CASSQRDRNYGYTF

v_call: TRBV7-9
cdr3_length: 14
d_call: -
clone_size: -
j_call: TRBJ1-4
cdr3_nt: TGTGCCAGCAGCTTAGGTAACACCGGGGAAAAACTGTTTTTT
cdr3_aa: CASSLGNTGEKLFF

v_call: TRBV12-5
cdr3_length: 13
d_call: -
clone_size: -
j_call: TRBJ2-2
cdr3_nt: TGTGCTAGTGGTTTGGGAGGGAGCCGGGAGCTGTTTTTT
cdr3_aa: CASGLGGSRELFF

v_call: TRBV6-1
cdr3_length: 15
d_call: TRBD1
clone_size: -
j_call: TRBJ1-1
cdr3_nt: TGTGCCAGCAGTGATGGGACAGGGAGGAACACTGAAGCTTTCTTT
cdr3_aa: CASSDGTGRNTEAFF

v_call: TRBV6-5
cdr3_length: 14
d_call: -
clone_size: -
j_call: TRBJ1-6
cdr3_nt: TGTGCCAGCAGAAGTCGGGGAGCTAATTCACCCCTCCACTTT
cdr3_aa: CASRSRGANSPLHF

v_call: TRBV6-5
cdr3_length: 14
d_call: -
clone_size: -
j_call: TRBJ2-1
cdr3_nt: TGTGCCAGCAGACGTTACAGGGAGTACAATGAGCAGTTCTTC
cdr3_aa: CASRRYREYNEQFF

v_call: TRBV27
cdr3_length: 16
d_call: -
clone_size: -
j_call: TRBJ1-4
cdr3_nt: TGTGCCAGCAGTTTTTCTCCGGGACTGCGGAATGAAAAACTGTTTTTT
cdr3_aa: CASSFSPGLRNEKLFF

v_call: TRBV13
cdr3_length: 14
d_call: TRBD1
clone_size: few
j_call: TRBJ1-1
cdr3_nt: TGTGCCACCATGAGGACAGGGGAAGGGACTGAAGCTTTCTTT
cdr3_aa: CATMRTGEGTEAFF

v_call: TRBV29-1
cdr3_length: 13
d_call: -
clone_size: -
j_call: TRBJ1-3
cdr3_nt: TGCAGCGTCCAGGGTATGGCTGGAAACACCATATATTTT
cdr3_aa: CSVQGMAGNTIYF

v_call: TRBV4-1
cdr3_length: 15
d_call: TRBD2
clone_size: -
j_call: TRBJ2-2
cdr3_nt: TGCGCCAGCAGCCAAGACTGGACTAGTCCCGGGGAGCTGTTTTTT
cdr3_aa: CASSQDWTSPGELFF

v_call: TRBV27
cdr3_length: 13
d_call: -
clone_size: -
j_call: TRBJ2-2
cdr3_nt: TGTGCCAGCAGTTTAAGCTTCAGGGGGGAGCTGTTTTTT
cdr3_aa: CASSLSFRGELFF

v_call: TRBV10-2
cdr3_length: 12
d_call: -
clone_size: few
j_call: TRBJ2-7
cdr3_nt: TGCGCCAGCAGTGAGTCTCTCTACGAGCAGTACTTC
cdr3_aa: CASSESLYEQYF